One sample yielded the 10 T cell receptor beta chains listed below, sequenced in a study of cytomegalovirus exposure and HLA in healthy donors. A multiplex PCR was run with 60 Vbeta primers and 13 Jbeta primers. Only in-frame clones appear in the TCRdb table, and some are missing; sequencing was by immunoSEQ multiplex PCR. The sample holds fewer than 200,000 clones, around 80% seen once. Sequenced input: PBMCs. The origin of the receptors is a male donor in good health and CMV-seronegative.

The CDR3 here is CASKNRGRPSAPAGTQYF. The CDR3 bases are TGTGCCAGCAAGAACAGGGGGCGCCCCTCGGCCCCAGCGGGGACCCAGTACTTC. The chain employs TRBV2 and TRBJ2-5, with TRBD1 matching 9 bases. CDR1 is SNHLY, CDR2 FYNNEI, per germline. CDR3 length: 18 amino acids. Trimming cost V 7 bases and J 7 bases; bases outside gene matches: 22.

This clone was seen a few times. The chain recombines TRBV5-1 with TRBJ1-1, with 8 bases that match TRBD1. The CDR3 covers 14 residues. V was clipped by 4 bases and J by 12 bases; unmatched bases: 14. CDR1 is SGHRS, CDR2 YFSETQ, per germline. The CDR3: CASSSRQGRDKTFF. The CDR3 region has the DNA TGCGCCAGCAGCAGTCGACAGGGGAGGGATAAGACTTTCTTT.

The chain recombines TRBV5-8 with TRBJ2-1, with D perhaps matching TRBD1 (5 bases). The CDR3 loop spans 13 amino acids. Per the germline V gene, CDR1 is SGHTS and CDR2 is YDEGEE. The V and J ends lost 3 bases and 9 bases respectively, with 13 bases between them. CDR3 residues: CASSWAGYGEQFF. Written as DNA, the CDR3 is TGTGCCAGCAGCTGGGCAGGGTACGGTGAGCAGTTCTTC.

The chain employs TRBV6-1 and TRBJ2-5; TRBD2 is a possible D gene (6 bases). Germline assignment: CDR1 MNHNS and CDR2 SASEGT. The CDR3 has 13 residues. V was cut by 5 bases and J by 0 bases, with 7 bases left in between. The CDR3 spells CASSLADQETQYF. The CDR3 DNA reads TGTGCCAGCAGTTTAGCGGACCAAGAGACCCAGTACTTC.

The V and J genes are TRBV5-6 and TRBJ1-6; tentatively, D is TRBD1 (5 bases). Trimming removed 0 bases from V and 10 bases from J, with 17 bases in between. The CDR3 is 16 residues long. Germline values: CDR1 SGHDT, CDR2 YYEEEE. The CDR3 region has the DNA TGTGCCAGCAGCTTGGGGCGAGGGACTGCCTACTCACCCCTCCACTTT. It yields the protein CASSLGRGTAYSPLHF.

As concerns this clone: The identical CDR3 is also encoded by other nucleotide sequences in the sample. The chain couples TRBV7-9 to TRBJ1-1, with D hard to call. CDR1 is SEHNR, CDR2 FQNEAQ, per germline (reference sequence). Trimming removed 1 base from V and 0 bases from J, with 6 bases in between. The CDR3 spans 14 residues. The CDR3 region is CASSLDTMNTEAFF. The CDR3 DNA reads TGTGCCAGCAGCTTAGACACCATGAACACTGAAGCTTTCTTT.

The chain couples TRBV5-8 to TRBJ2-2, with D possibly being TRBD2 (5 bases). CDR1 is SGHTS, CDR2 YDEGEE, per germline. V shed 7 bases and J shed 0 bases, with 7 bases lying between them. This CDR3 contains 13 residues. The CDR3: CASRRANTGELFF. CDR3 coding DNA: TGTGCCAGCCGGCGGGCGAACACCGGGGAGCTGTTTTTT.

V and J are TRBV6-6 and TRBJ1-2; D call uncertain. The CDR3 extends over 12 amino acids. Trimming shortened V by 5 bases and J by 3 bases, and 7 bases separated the two germline ends. Germline V CDR1 and CDR2: MNHNY, SVGAGI (reference sequence). CDR3 bases: TGTGCCAGCAGTCGACGGGACTATGGCTACACCTTC. Translation gives CASSRRDYGYTF.

This clone occurred a few times. This rearrangement joins TRBV18 to TRBJ2-7; a weak D match, TRBD2 (6 bases). There are 14 residues in the CDR3. From germline, CDR1 is KGHSH and CDR2 LQKENI. Trimming stripped 6 bases from V and 3 bases from J, with 15 bases between. CDR3 nucleotide sequence: TGTGCCAGCTCTCCCGCCGGGGGTAGCTACGAGCAGTACTTC. This codes for CASSPAGGSYEQYF.

The chain carries TRBV28 and TRBJ2-1, with a weak D call TRBD2 (5 bases). The CDR3 contains 11 residues. The germline V gene encodes CDR1 MDHEN and CDR2 SYDVKM. V was cut by 2 bases and J by 10 bases, with 6 bases left in between. CDR3 bases: TGTGCCAGCAGTTTACAGCGGGAGCAGTTCTTC. Translated, it gives CASSLQREQFF.